This TCR beta chain appears in the sequencing data of a study of siplizumab effects on memory and regulatory T cells. Assay: immunoSEQ multiplex PCR; the TCRdb copy retains only in-frame clones and omits some. The sample yields around 100,000 clones, about 90% seen once. The CDR3 contains 15 residues. The V end was cut by 6 bases, the J end by 6 bases, with 18 bases between. CDR1 MDHEN and CDR2 SYDVKM come from the germline V gene. Sequencing was carried out using CD4+ T cells sorted from blood. The source of this sequence is a human donor in good health. This sequence joins TRBV28 and TRBJ2-1; D not certain. The CDR3 loop is CASRSFTPPVNEQFF. For the CDR3, the DNA is TGTGCCAGCAGATCCTTCACCCCTCCGGTCAATGAGCAGTTCTTC.